What follows are 9 T cell receptor beta chains derived from one specimen sequenced in a study of human T cells and chemical hapten exposure. A single record per CDR3 protein comes from TCRdb applying MiXCR to the RACE reads. This sample yields 35,000 to 45,000 distinct CDR3 sequences, of which more than 8.5% are seen a single time; approximately 15% belongs to the top ten. Time point of the sample: patch test 2, 6 weeks after DPC sensitization. Treatment defined: therapeutic diphenylcyclopropenone sensitization with weekly scalp DPC. The sample here was whole blood, taken in connection with sensitization to the hapten diphenylcyclopropenone (DPC). The source is a woman in her 40s with alopecia areata. Some clones in this sample may be carry-over from other donors' samples.

This clonotype was recorded many times. The rearrangement links TRBV7-9 to TRBJ2-7; TRBD1 aligns across 9 bases. The CDR3 length is 13 residues. Germline loops: CDR1 SEHNR, CDR2 FQNEAQ (reference sequence). With V trimmed by 5 bases and J by 6 bases, 5 bases remained unmatched. The DNA of the CDR3 is TGTGCCAGCAGCCCAGGGACAGGGTTCGAGCAGTACTTC. This translates into CASSPGTGFEQYF.

This clonotype was found many times. The rearrangement links TRBV29-1 to TRBJ2-2; D is perhaps TRBD1 (6 bases). The germline gives CDR1 SQVTM, CDR2 ANQGSEA. Trimming removed 8 bases from V and 1 base from J, with 14 bases in between. The CDR3 consists of 14 residues. CDR3 residues: CSFSRGVNTGELFF. For the CDR3, the DNA is TGCAGCTTTAGCAGGGGCGTGAACACCGGGGAGCTGTTTTTT.

This chain joins TRBV12-3 or TRBV12-4 and TRBJ2-7; 14 nucleotides agree with TRBD2. V gave up 4 bases and J gave up 0 bases; unmatched junction bases: 8. The CDR3 loop spans 18 amino acids. In DNA, the CDR3 is TGTGCCAGCAGTTCTGGACTAGCGGGGGGACCGAGCTCCTACGAGCAGTACTTC. It yields the protein CASSSGLAGGPSSYEQYF.

The rearrangement links TRBV9 to TRBJ2-7; tentative D call: TRBD1 (9 bases). This CDR3 is 17 amino acids long. In germline, CDR1 is SGDLS, CDR2 YYNGEE. The germline V and J ends were trimmed by 1 base and 1 base, with 18 bases remaining between them. CDR3 DNA: TGTGCCAGCAGCGTAAGCCGGGGGGGACAGGGATCCTACGAGCAGTACTTC. Translation: CASSVSRGGQGSYEQYF. Drawing the rest from reference TRBV9 and TRBJ2-7, the complete variable domain is DSGVTQTPKHLITATGQRVTLRCSPRSGDLSVYWYQQSLDQGLQFLIQYYNGEERAKGNILERFSAQQFPDLHSELNLSSLELGDSALYFCASSVSRGGQGSYEQYFGPGTRLTVT.

In its sample, this clonotype was seen many times. V usage is TRBV2 and J usage is TRBJ2-5; D gene ambiguous. Looked up from germline, CDR1 is SNHLY and CDR2 is FYNNEI. CDR3 length: 13 residues. Trimming pared 3 bases from V and 1 base from J, leaving 6 bases between. The CDR3 protein is CASSEQSQETQYF. For the CDR3, the DNA is TGTGCCAGCAGTGAGCAGAGCCAAGAGACCCAGTACTTC.

This clonotype appeared many times. The chain combines TRBV4-3 with TRBJ2-1, with D maybe TRBD1 (5 bases). CDR1 is LGHNA, CDR2 YSLEER, per germline. The CDR3 is 14 amino acids. V shed 4 bases and J shed 7 bases, with 14 bases lying between them. The CDR3 region has the DNA TGCGCCAGCAGCCCCGGCCAGGGTAGTAATGAGCAGTTCTTC. Amino acid sequence: CASSPGQGSNEQFF.

This clonotype came up a few times. The rearrangement links TRBV20-1 to TRBJ2-7, with no clear D. The CDR3 covers 14 residues. Germline assignment: CDR1 DFQATT and CDR2 SNEGSKA (reference sequence). V was pared by 0 bases and J by 7 bases, with 16 bases between. CDR3 nucleotides: TGCAGTGCTAGAGACGGGCGGAACCTGAGGGAGCAGTACTTC. As protein: CSARDGRNLREQYF.

This clonotype has at least ten counts. The rearrangement uses TRBV10-3 and TRBJ2-1, with TRBD2 identical over 9 bases. V shed 4 bases and J 9 bases; nucleotides not matched to a gene: 7. Germline V CDR1 and CDR2: ENHRY, SYGVKD. The CDR3 is 14 residues long. The CDR3: CAISADSGGTEQFF. For the CDR3, the DNA is TGTGCCATCAGTGCGGATAGCGGGGGCACTGAGCAGTTCTTC.

The V call is TRBV24-1, the J call TRBJ2-3, with unresolved D. Germline V gene lookup returns CDR1 KGHDR and CDR2 SFDVKD. V lost 2 bases, J lost 6 bases, and 8 bases lay in between. CDR3 length: 13 amino acids. CDR3 bases: TGTGCCACCAGTGATTCACGGATGGATACGCAGTATTTT. This codes for CATSDSRMDTQYF.